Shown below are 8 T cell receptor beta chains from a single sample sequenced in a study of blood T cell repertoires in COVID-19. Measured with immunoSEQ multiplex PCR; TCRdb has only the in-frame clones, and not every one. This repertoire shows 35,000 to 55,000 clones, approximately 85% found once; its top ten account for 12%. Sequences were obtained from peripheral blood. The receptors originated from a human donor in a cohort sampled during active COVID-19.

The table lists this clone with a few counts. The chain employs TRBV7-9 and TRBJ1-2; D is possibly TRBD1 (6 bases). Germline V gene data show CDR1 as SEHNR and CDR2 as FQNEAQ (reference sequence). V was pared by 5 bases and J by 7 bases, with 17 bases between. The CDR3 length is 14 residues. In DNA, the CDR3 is TGTGCCAGCAGCCCCCTCGAGACAGGAATTGGCTACACCTTC. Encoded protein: CASSPLETGIGYTF.

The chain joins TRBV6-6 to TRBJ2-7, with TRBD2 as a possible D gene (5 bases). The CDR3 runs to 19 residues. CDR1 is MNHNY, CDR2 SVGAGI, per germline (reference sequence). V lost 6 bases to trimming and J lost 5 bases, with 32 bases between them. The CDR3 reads CASSSRQSLLARGGHEQYF. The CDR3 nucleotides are TGTGCCAGCAGCTCACGACAATCCCTACTCGCACGGGGTGGTCACGAGCAGTACTTC.

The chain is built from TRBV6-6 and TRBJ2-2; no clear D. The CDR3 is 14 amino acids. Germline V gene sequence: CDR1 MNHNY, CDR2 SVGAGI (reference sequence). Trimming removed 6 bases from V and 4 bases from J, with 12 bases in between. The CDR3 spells CASRPKTATGELFF. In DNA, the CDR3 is TGTGCCAGCAGACCTAAAACAGCCACCGGGGAGCTGTTTTTT.

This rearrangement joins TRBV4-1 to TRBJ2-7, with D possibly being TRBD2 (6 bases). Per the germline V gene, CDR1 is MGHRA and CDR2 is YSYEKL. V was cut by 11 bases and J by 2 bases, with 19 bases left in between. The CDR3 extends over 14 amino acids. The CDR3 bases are TGCGCCTCCTCCGGCGGGACTTCACCCTACGAGCAGTACTTC. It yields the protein CASSGGTSPYEQYF.

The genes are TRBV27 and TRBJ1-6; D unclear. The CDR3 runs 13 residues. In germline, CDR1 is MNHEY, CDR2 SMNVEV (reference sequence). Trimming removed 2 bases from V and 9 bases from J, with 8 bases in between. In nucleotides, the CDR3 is TGTGCCAGCAGTTTAATCCCTTTTTCACCCCTCCACTTT. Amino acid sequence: CASSLIPFSPLHF.

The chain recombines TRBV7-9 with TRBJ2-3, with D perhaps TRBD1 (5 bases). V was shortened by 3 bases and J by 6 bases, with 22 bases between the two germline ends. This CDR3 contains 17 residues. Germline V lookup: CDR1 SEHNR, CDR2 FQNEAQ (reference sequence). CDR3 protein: CASSLTADTKGWDTQYF. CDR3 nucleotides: TGTGCCAGCAGCTTGACCGCGGACACCAAGGGATGGGATACGCAGTATTTT.

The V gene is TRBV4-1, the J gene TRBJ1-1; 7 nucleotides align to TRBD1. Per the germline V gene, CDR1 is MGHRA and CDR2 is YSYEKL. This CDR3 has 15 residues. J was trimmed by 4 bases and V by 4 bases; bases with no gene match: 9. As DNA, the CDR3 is TGCGCCAGCAGCCCCGACAGGGAATGGGTCACTGAAGCTTTCTTT. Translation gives CASSPDREWVTEAFF.

CDR3 region: CASRRGGSYEQYF. CDR3 DNA: TGTGCCAGCAGGCGGGGGGGCTCCTACGAGCAGTACTTC. The chain is built from TRBV3-1 (or the pseudogene TRBV3-2) and TRBJ2-7; the match to TRBD2 covers 9 bases. CDR1 and CDR2 from the germline V gene are LGHDT and YNNKEL (reference sequence). CDR3 length equals 13 residues. V was clipped by 6 bases and J by 0 bases; unmatched bases: 0.